The 9 T cell receptor beta chains below come from one sample, sequenced in a study of cytomegalovirus exposure and HLA in healthy donors. The study ran its PCR with 60 Vbeta and 13 Jbeta primers. The data were produced by immunoSEQ multiplex PCR, yet TCRdb's version contains in-frame clones alone and is incomplete. The sample spans about 160,000 clones; the ten largest clones claim approximately 2%. Sample: PBMCs. The source is a man aged 25 to 45 in good health and CMV-seronegative.

The CDR3, as DNA: TGTGCCAGCAGCGCCCCGGGACAAATGAACACTGAAGCTTTCTTT. The encoded protein is CASSAPGQMNTEAFF. This sequence joins TRBV25-1 and TRBJ1-1; D may be TRBD1 (6 bases). V dropped 6 bases and J dropped 0 bases, with 14 bases sitting between them. This CDR3 is 15 amino acids long. Germline V gene lookup returns CDR1 MGHDK and CDR2 SYGVNS.

V is TRBV11-3 and J is TRBJ2-1; tentative D call: TRBD2 (5 bases). The germline V and J ends were trimmed by 3 bases and 3 bases, with 12 bases remaining between them. Germline lookup yields CDR1 SGHNT and CDR2 YENEEA. This CDR3 is 15 amino acids long. The DNA of the CDR3 is TGTGCCAGCAGCTTGGACTCAAGTTACTACAATGAGCAGTTCTTC. It codes for CASSLDSSYYNEQFF.

V is TRBV6-5 and J is TRBJ2-7, with TRBD1 matching 7 bases. CDR1 and CDR2 (germline): MNHEY, SVGAGI. The V and J ends lost 4 bases and 2 bases, in that order; junction bases with no gene match: 5. This CDR3 is built from 14 residues. The CDR3 coding sequence is TGTGCCAGCAGTTTCAGGACAGGACCCTACGAGCAGTACTTC. Translation gives CASSFRTGPYEQYF.

This chain joins TRBV2 and TRBJ1-5; 8 nucleotides agree with TRBD1. V gave up 0 bases and J gave up 6 bases; unmatched junction bases: 4. CDR3 length: 15 amino acids. CDR1 and CDR2 from the germline V gene are SNHLY and FYNNEI. Here the CDR3 DNA reads TGTGCCAGCAGTGAAGCGGGCAGGGGGCGTCAGCCCCAGCATTTT. It yields the protein CASSEAGRGRQPQHF.

The CDR3 spells CASSPREENYGYTF. The CDR3 nucleotides read TGTGCCAGCTCACCACGTGAGGAAAACTATGGCTACACCTTC. The V gene is TRBV18, the J gene TRBJ1-2, with D unresolved. CDR3 length equals 14 residues. Germline V gene sequence: CDR1 KGHSH, CDR2 LQKENI. The V end lost 1 base, the J end lost 2 bases, and 8 bases lay between the germline ends. Variable domain in full (rest from reference TRBV18 and TRBJ1-2): NAGVMQNPRHLVRRRGQEARLRCSPMKGHSHVYWYRQLPEEGLKFMVYLQKENIIDESGMPKERFSAEFPKEGPSILRIQQVVRGDSAAYFCASSPREENYGYTFGSGTRLTVV.

The chain uses TRBV11-3 and TRBJ1-1; D might be TRBD1 (5 bases). CDR1 and CDR2 from the germline V gene are SGHNT and YENEEA. This CDR3 has 12 amino acids. Trimming took 7 bases from V and 5 from J, leaving 11 bases between them. In DNA, the CDR3 is TGTGCCAGCACGGGGGGGTATACTGAAGCTTTCTTT. Protein product: CASTGGYTEAFF.

The chain recombines TRBV25-1 with TRBJ1-1; D is uncertain. Germline CDR1 reads MGHDK; CDR2 reads SYGVNS. V was trimmed by 4 bases and J by 1 base, leaving 4 bases between them. CDR3 length: 12 amino acids. The CDR3 DNA is TGTGCCAGCAGTGCGGGGAACACTGAAGCTTTCTTT. It encodes CASSAGNTEAFF. Filled out from reference TRBV25-1 and TRBJ1-1, the complete variable domain reads EADIYQTPRYLVIGTGKKITLECSQTMGHDKMYWYQQDPGMELHLIHYSYGVNSTEKGDLSSESTVSRIRTEHFPLTLESARPSHTSQYLCASSAGNTEAFFGQGTRLTVV.

V is TRBV2 and J is TRBJ1-5, with 8 bases aligning to TRBD1. The CDR3 runs 13 residues. Germline trimming cut 11 bases from V and 6 bases from J; bases unmatched to any gene: 9. CDR1 is SNHLY, CDR2 FYNNEI, per germline. The CDR3 DNA sequence: TGTGCCGGGAAGGCAGGGGGCTCTCAGCCCCAGCATTTT. This gives the protein CAGKAGGSQPQHF. Based on the CDR3 plus reference TRBV2 and TRBJ1-5, the full variable domain is EPEVTQTPSHQVTQMGQEVILRCVPISNHLYFYWYRQILGQKVEFLVSFYNNEISEKSEIFDDQFSVERPDGSNFTLKIRSTKLEDSAMYFCAGKAGGSQPQHFGDGTRLSIL.

The chain joins TRBV5-1 to TRBJ2-1; 12 nucleotides line up with TRBD2. The CDR3 runs to 14 residues. Looked up from germline, CDR1 is SGHRS and CDR2 is YFSETQ. V shed 4 bases, J shed 8 bases, and the junction held 4 bases outside the gene matches. The CDR3 bases are TGCGCCAGCAGCCCTAGCGGGAGGGCCCATGAGCAGTTCTTC. Translation gives CASSPSGRAHEQFF.